This T cell receptor beta chain comes out of a study of OX40 agonist ivuxolimab in advanced cancers. Study information: Dose-escalation cases comprised hepatocellular carcinoma, melanoma, renal cell or head and neck cancer.

Drawing of blood for sampling happened at baseline, at cycle 4 day 1, and at cycle 7 day 1. The CDR3 sequence is 16 residues long. Germline V gene sequence: CDR1 SGHTA, CDR2 FQGTGA. Trimming took 5 bases from V and 4 from J; bases not matched to a gene: 11. Study-level points and caveats: Patients with a partial response at 0.1-3.0 mg/kg had among the lowest clonal expansion.

Details on this clone: Its antigen remains unknown.

The table came from immunoSEQ multiplex PCR; TCRdb's copy has only in-frame clones and leaves some out. The sample consists of under 80,000 clones, approximately 84% of them appearing once. The starting material was CD4+ or CD8+ T cells sorted from blood, obtained in a trial of the OX40 agonist ivuxolimab. This sequence was found in an adult with an advanced solid tumor such as melanoma, head and neck, liver or kidney cancer. V and J are TRBV7-3 and TRBJ2-1; 7 bases agree with TRBD2. Written as DNA, the CDR3 is TGTGCCAGCAGCCCTCCCGGGGCTAGCGGATACAATGAGCAGTTCTTC. Its translation: CASSPPGASGYNEQFF.